The present T cell receptor (beta chain) was sequenced within a study of T-cell memory formation after mild COVID-19. This CDR3 is built from 13 residues. Trimming took off 10 bases at V and 0 bases at J, with 13 bases between the two ends. Germline values: CDR1 SNHLY, CDR2 FYNNEI. TCRdb reprocessed the 5' RACE reads with MiXCR, giving one entry per CDR3 protein. This sample has around 12,000 distinct CDR3 sequences, with about 15% found just once. The specimen sequenced was PBMCs or a T cell subset sorted from them (not recorded which). The TCR was taken from a man aged 18 to 30 who had mild COVID-19 (a few samples of this study predate the infection). Cell type and time point are not known. V is TRBV2 and J is TRBJ2-7; D is unresolved. CDR3 DNA sequence: TGTGCCACTACCCTGACTGACTCCTACGAGCAGTACTTC. This encodes CATTLTDSYEQYF.